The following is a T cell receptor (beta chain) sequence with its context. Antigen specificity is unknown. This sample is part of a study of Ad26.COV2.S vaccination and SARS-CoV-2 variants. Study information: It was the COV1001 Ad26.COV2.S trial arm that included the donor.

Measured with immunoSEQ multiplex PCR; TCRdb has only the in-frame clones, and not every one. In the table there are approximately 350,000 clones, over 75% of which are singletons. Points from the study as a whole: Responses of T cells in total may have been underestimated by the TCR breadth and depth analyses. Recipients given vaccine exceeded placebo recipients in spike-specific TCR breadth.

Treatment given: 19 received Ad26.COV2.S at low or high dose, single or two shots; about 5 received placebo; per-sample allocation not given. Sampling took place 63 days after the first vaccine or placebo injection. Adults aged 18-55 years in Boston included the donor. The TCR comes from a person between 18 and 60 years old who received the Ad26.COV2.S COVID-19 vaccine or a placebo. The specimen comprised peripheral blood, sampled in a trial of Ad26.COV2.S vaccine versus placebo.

DNA for the CDR3: TGTGCCAGCAGTGAGATAGGGGGGGATGAAAAACTGTTTTTT. It encodes CASSEIGGDEKLFF. The chain has TRBV6-1 and TRBJ1-4, with D tentatively TRBD1 (6 bases). Trimming removed 3 bases at V and 6 bases at J, with 11 bases between. The CDR3 sequence is 14 residues long. CDR1 is MNHNS, CDR2 SASEGT, per germline.